The source of this TCR beta chain is a study of CD8 T cells in Susac syndrome. TEMRA cells underwent FACS enrichment and CD8+ and CD4+ T cells underwent negative isolation. Reverse transcription of roughly 0.5 to 1 ug RNA was carried out with random hexamers. TCRdb reprocessed the immunoSEQ multiplex PCR reads with MiXCR, giving one entry per CDR3 protein. In the table there are 140,000 to 150,000 distinct CDR3 sequences, around 95% of which are singletons. Germline-derived CDR1 and CDR2 are MNHEY and SMNVEV (reference sequence). This CDR3 spans 15 amino acids. V lost 5 bases to trimming and J lost 1 base, with 12 bases between them.

This receptor was taken from a human donor with multiple sclerosis. Sequences were obtained from CD4+ T cells from PBMCs. The chain couples TRBV27 to TRBJ2-1, with TRBD1 as a possible D gene (6 bases). DNA of the CDR3: TGTGCCAGCAGTACTACAGGGCCTTCCTACAATGAGCAGTTCTTC. It codes for CASSTTGPSYNEQFF.